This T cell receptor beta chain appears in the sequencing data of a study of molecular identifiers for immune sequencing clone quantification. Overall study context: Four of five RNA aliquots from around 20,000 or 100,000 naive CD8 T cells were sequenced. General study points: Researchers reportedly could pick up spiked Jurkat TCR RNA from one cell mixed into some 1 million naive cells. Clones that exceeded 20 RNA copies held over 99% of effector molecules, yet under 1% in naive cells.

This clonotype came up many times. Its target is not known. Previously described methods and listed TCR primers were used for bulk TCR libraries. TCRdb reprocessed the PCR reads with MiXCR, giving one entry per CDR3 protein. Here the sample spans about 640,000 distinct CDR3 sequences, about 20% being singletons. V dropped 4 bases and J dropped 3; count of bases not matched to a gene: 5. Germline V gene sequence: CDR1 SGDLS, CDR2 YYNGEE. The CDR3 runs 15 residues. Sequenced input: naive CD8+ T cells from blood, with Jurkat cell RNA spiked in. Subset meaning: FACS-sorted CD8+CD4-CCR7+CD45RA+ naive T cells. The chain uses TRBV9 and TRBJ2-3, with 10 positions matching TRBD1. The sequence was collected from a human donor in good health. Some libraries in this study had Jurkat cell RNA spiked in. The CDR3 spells CASSFGQGGTDTQYF. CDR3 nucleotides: TGTGCCAGCAGCTTCGGACAGGGGGGGACAGATACGCAGTATTTT.